This T cell receptor beta chain was obtained from a study of T cells after yellow fever vaccination. Whole-study findings and limits: A limited proportion of clonotypes was detected within both the CD4 and CD8 compartments. Post-booster reappearance was seen for most primary-vaccination clones (nearly 97% CD4, 75% to 90% CD8).

About this clonotype: Antigen unknown.

Template switching with 5'RACE generated the TCR cDNA and added a universal primer site and UMIs. MiXCR, run by TCRdb on the 5' RACE reads, gives a single entry per CDR3 protein. The data contain under 550,000 distinct CDR3 sequences, roughly a fifth of them singletons. CDR3 length: 18 residues. The V gene end was trimmed by 5 bases and the J gene end by 0 bases; junction bases not matched to a gene: 6. V is TRBV12-3 or TRBV12-4 and J is TRBJ2-2, with 13 bases identical to TRBD2. The specimen was PBMCs, collected approximately 22 days after the first yellow fever vaccination. This receptor was obtained from a young man who received the YFV17D yellow fever vaccine. The chain's CDR3 is CASSLTSGGPTNTGELFF. CDR3 sequence (DNA): TGTGCCAGCAGTCTGACTAGCGGGGGGCCTACGAACACCGGGGAGCTGTTTTTT.